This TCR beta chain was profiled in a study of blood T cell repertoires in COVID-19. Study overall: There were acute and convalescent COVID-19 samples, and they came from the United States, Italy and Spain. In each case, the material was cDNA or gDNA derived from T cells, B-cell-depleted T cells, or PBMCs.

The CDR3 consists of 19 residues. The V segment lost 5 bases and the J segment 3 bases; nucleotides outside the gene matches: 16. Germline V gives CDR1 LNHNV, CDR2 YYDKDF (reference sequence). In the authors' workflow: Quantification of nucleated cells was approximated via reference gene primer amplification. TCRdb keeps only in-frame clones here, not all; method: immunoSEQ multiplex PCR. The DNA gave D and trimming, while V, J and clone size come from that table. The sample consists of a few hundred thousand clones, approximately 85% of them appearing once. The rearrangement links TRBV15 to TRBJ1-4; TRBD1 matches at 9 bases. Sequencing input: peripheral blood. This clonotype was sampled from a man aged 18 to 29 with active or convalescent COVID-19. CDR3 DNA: TGTGCCACCAGCGGGAAGGGAGGGACAGGGTACTCTCCTAATGAAAAACTGTTTTTT. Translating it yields CATSGKGGTGYSPNEKLFF.